Below are 13 T cell receptor beta chains sequenced from a single sample in a study of T-cell memory formation after mild COVID-19. One entry per CDR3 protein, called by TCRdb with MiXCR from the 5' RACE reads. The sample records about 540,000 distinct CDR3 sequences, around 20% being singletons. Material: PBMCs or a T cell subset sorted from them (not recorded which). The receptor source for this set is an adult woman who had mild COVID-19 (a few samples of this study predate the infection). Cell type and time point are not known.

This chain connects TRBV9 to TRBJ1-2; D is unresolved. Germline V gives CDR1 SGDLS, CDR2 YYNGEE. The CDR3 is made up of 14 amino acids. Trimming took 0 bases from V and 5 from J, leaving 11 bases between them. For the CDR3, the DNA is TGTGCCAGCAGCGTAGTGCCCATCGGGTATGGCTACACCTTC. Amino acid sequence: CASSVVPIGYGYTF.

The table lists this clonotype with many counts. The chain is built from TRBV12-3 or TRBV12-4 and TRBJ2-1, with 7 bases matching TRBD1. The length of the CDR3 is 15 residues. Trimming removed 6 bases from V and 8 bases from J; junction bases left unmatched: 13. DNA of the CDR3: TGTGCCAGCAGACCAAAAGGTGCAGGGGGTGATGAGCAGTTCTTC. This sequence encodes CASRPKGAGGDEQFF.

This clonotype was seen a few times. The chain employs TRBV29-1 and TRBJ1-1, with TRBD1 identical over 10 bases. This CDR3 comprises 14 residues. V was pared by 7 bases and J by 0 bases, with 5 bases of the junction left unmatched. Per germline, CDR1 SQVTM and CDR2 ANQGSEA. In DNA, the CDR3 is TGCAGCGCTGGGACAGGGGTGATGAACACTGAAGCTTTCTTT. Residues: CSAGTGVMNTEAFF.

A few counts support this clonotype. This chain connects TRBV10-3 to TRBJ2-1, with D maybe TRBD1 (5 bases). The CDR3 length is 14 residues. Looked up from germline, CDR1 is ENHRY and CDR2 is SYGVKD. V was cut by 7 bases and J by 3 bases, with 13 bases left in between. The CDR3 region is CAIIRTSSYNEQFF. The CDR3 nucleotides read TGTGCCATCATTAGGACATCCAGCTACAATGAGCAGTTCTTC.

The chain recombines TRBV5-1 with TRBJ1-1; TRBD1 is a possible D gene (5 bases). Trimming took 0 bases from V and 3 from J, leaving 9 bases between them. CDR3 length: 14 residues. CDR1 is SGHRS, CDR2 YFSETQ, per germline. The CDR3 DNA reads TGCGCCAGCAGCTTGGATTGGGGGGACACTGAAGCTTTCTTT. Translation: CASSLDWGDTEAFF.

V and J are TRBV7-2 and TRBJ1-1; no definite D call. Per the germline V gene, CDR1 is SGHTA and CDR2 is FQGNSA. V was shortened by 6 bases and J by 0 bases, with 11 bases between the two germline ends. The length of the CDR3 is 14 residues. CDR3 protein: CASRNSNMNTEAFF. As DNA, the CDR3 is TGTGCCAGCAGGAACAGCAATATGAACACTGAAGCTTTCTTT.

The chain is built from TRBV7-9 and TRBJ2-1, with D perhaps TRBD1 (6 bases). V was clipped by 5 bases and J by 1 base, with 15 bases between them. Germline CDR1 reads SEHNR; CDR2 reads FQNEAQ (reference sequence). CDR3 length: 16 amino acids. DNA for the CDR3: TGTGCCAGCAGCCCGCCTGCCGGGACATCCTACAATGAGCAGTTCTTC. It yields the protein CASSPPAGTSYNEQFF.

The chain links TRBV25-1 to TRBJ1-2; 7 bases line up with TRBD1. Per the germline V gene, CDR1 is MGHDK and CDR2 is SYGVNS. V was clipped by 6 bases and J by 3 bases; unmatched bases: 7. This CDR3 is 14 amino acids long. CDR3 DNA: TGTGCCAGCAGACAAGGGGGCGCCGACTATGGCTACACCTTC. Amino acids: CASRQGGADYGYTF.

The table lists this clonotype with a few counts. This chain uses TRBV11-1 with TRBJ1-2; 10 nucleotides align to TRBD1. Germline CDR1 SGHAT, CDR2 FQDESV (reference sequence). The J segment lost 1 base and the V segment lost 3 bases, leaving 5 bases of the junction unmatched. This CDR3 has 16 amino acids. CDR3 sequence: CASSFRTGGINYGYTF. The CDR3 nucleotides are TGTGCCAGCAGCTTCCGGACAGGGGGGATTAACTATGGCTACACCTTC.

There are a few counts of this clonotype. The rearrangement uses TRBV30 and TRBJ1-1, with TRBD1 matching over 9 bases. Germline V gene data show CDR1 as GTSNPN and CDR2 as SVGIG (reference sequence). CDR3 length: 13 residues. Trimming took 3 bases from V and 4 from J; bases not matched to a gene: 3. DNA for the CDR3: TGTGCCTGGAGCGCGACAGGGGGCACTGAAGCTTTCTTT. Its protein product is CAWSATGGTEAFF.

This clonotype has a handful of counts. This sequence joins TRBV5-1 and TRBJ2-3; D is undetermined. V lost 0 bases and J 1 base, leaving 9 bases between the germline ends. CDR3 length: 15 residues. In germline, CDR1 is SGHRS, CDR2 YFSETQ. Here the CDR3 DNA reads TGCGCCAGCAGCTTGGCCGAGGACCGCACAGATACGCAGTATTTT. Protein sequence: CASSLAEDRTDTQYF. The whole variable domain, filled in from reference TRBV5-1 and TRBJ2-3, reads KAGVTQTPRYLIKTRGQQVTLSCSPISGHRSVSWYQQTPGQGLQFLFEYFSETQRNKGNFPGRFSGRQFSNSRSEMNVSTLELGDSALYLCASSLAEDRTDTQYFGPGTRLTVL.

The chain employs TRBV20-1 and TRBJ1-5; D might be TRBD1 (5 bases). The CDR3 covers 16 residues. V lost 6 bases to trimming and J lost 0 bases, with 18 bases between them. Germline V gives CDR1 DFQATT, CDR2 SNEGSKA (reference sequence). The CDR3 is CSAPREGSYSNQPQHF. CDR3 sequence (DNA): TGCAGTGCCCCCAGGGAGGGGTCATATAGCAATCAGCCCCAGCATTTT.

This chain links TRBV4-3 with TRBJ2-4, with 7 bases lining up with TRBD2. The length of the CDR3 is 14 residues. Germline CDR1 reads LGHNA; CDR2 reads YSLEER. J lost 8 bases, V lost 3 bases, and 7 bases had no gene match. The CDR3 nucleotides are TGCGCCAGCAGCCATCGGGAGGCTGGATACATTCAGTACTTC. Amino acid sequence: CASSHREAGYIQYF.